This T cell receptor beta chain came from a study of blood T cell repertoires in COVID-19. As for the study in general: Acute and convalescent COVID-19 specimens originated in the United States, Italy and Spain.

CDR3 length equals 15 residues. CDR1 is SGHNT and CDR2 is YYREEE in the germline V gene (reference sequence). V shed 0 bases and J 0 bases; nucleotides not matched to a gene: 3. Libraries were prepared by immunoSEQ multiplex PCR; TCRdb keeps only in-frame clonotypes and omits some of them. The data show around 120,000 clones, around nine tenths seen once. This sequence originates from a human donor with active COVID-19. The donor label of this sample is uncertain. The V gene is TRBV5-4, the J gene TRBJ2-7; 7 bases align to TRBD2. Sequencing was done on a sample of peripheral blood. CDR3 DNA sequence: TGTGCCAGCAGCTTGGAAGCGGGGCGCTCCTACGAGCAGTACTTC. Translation: CASSLEAGRSYEQYF. Variable domain in full (rest from reference TRBV5-4 and TRBJ2-7): ETGVTQSPTHLIKTRGQQVTLRCSSQSGHNTVSWYQQALGQGPQFIFQYYREEENGRGNFPPRFSGLQFPNYSSELNVNALELDDSALYLCASSLEAGRSYEQYFGPGTRLTVT.